This note documents a single T cell receptor beta chain sequence. Antigen unknown. The data belong to a study of CXCR3-negative and CXCR3-positive naive CD8 T cells. Looking at the study overall: Per library, roughly 1.4 +/- 0.3 million reads; approximately 150 million TRB reads overall. The study, taken as a whole, reports: It was found that naive subsets had comparable surface CD5, and TCR strength was inferred from TRB CDR3 properties. Compared with CXCR3-negative naive cells, CXCR3-positive naive cells showed more hydrophobic TRB CDR3s.

Germline CDR1 reads SGHDN; CDR2 reads FVKESK. The CDR3 spans 12 residues. The authors prepared UMI-labeled TRB cDNA libraries by 5' RACE. One entry per CDR3 protein, without DNA, is what TCRdb gives after re-calling the 5' RACE reads. This listing includes about 98,000 distinct CDR3 sequences. Sorting was done in triplicate for each CD8+ T cell subset (around 300,000 cells each). Naive CD8+ T cells showed a CD45RO-CCR7+CD27+CD95- phenotype. What was sequenced was naive CXCR3+ CD8+ T cells from blood. The subset was: CD45RO-CCR7+CD27+CD95- naive CD8+ T cells expressing CXCR3 (TNR3+). The chain carries TRBV14 and TRBJ2-1. This receptor was obtained from a human donor in good health. Some clones in this sample may be carry-over from other donors' samples. The CDR3 spells CASSETSVLQFF.